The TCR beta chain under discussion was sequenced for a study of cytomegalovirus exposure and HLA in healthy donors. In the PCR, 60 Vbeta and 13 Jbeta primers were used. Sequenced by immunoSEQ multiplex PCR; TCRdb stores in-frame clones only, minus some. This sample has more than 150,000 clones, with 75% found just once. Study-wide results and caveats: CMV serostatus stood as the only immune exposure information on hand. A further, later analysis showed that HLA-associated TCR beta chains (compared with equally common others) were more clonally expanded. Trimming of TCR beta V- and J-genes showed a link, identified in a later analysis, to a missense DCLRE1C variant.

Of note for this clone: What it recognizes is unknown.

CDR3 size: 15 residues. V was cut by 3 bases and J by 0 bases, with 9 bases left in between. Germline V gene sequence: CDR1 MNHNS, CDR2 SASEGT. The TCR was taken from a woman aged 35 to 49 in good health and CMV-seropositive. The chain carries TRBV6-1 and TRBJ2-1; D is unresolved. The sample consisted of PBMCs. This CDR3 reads CASSEVHSSYNEQFF. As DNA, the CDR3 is TGTGCCAGCAGTGAGGTCCATAGCTCCTACAATGAGCAGTTCTTC.